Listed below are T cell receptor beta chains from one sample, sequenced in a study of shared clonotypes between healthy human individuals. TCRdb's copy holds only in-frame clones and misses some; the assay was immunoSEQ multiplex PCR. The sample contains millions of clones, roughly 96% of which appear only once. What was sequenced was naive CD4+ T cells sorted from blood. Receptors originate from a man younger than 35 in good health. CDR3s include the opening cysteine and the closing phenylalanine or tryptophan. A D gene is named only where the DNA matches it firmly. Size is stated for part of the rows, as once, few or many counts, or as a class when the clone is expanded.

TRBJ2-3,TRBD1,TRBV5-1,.,TGCGCCAGCACCGGGACAGGGGGTTCAGATACGCAGTATTTT,CASTGTGGSDTQYF
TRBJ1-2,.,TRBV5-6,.,TGTGCCAGCAGCTTGTTTCGTCCCCCCGGCGGCTATGGCTACACCTTC,CASSLFRPPGGYGYTF
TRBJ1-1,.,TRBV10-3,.,TGTGCCATCAGTGACGGGGGTGAAGCTTTCTTT,CAISDGGEAFF
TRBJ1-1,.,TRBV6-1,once,TGTGCCAGCAGTCTCTCGAACACTGAAGCTTTCTTT,CASSLSNTEAFF
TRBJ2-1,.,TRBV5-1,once,TGCGCCAGCAGCACCTCAGGGGACTCCTACAATGAGCAGTTCTTC,CASSTSGDSYNEQFF
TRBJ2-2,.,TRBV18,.,TGTGCCAGCTCGCGTGAATCTTCCGACACCGGGGAGCTGTTTTTT,CASSRESSDTGELFF
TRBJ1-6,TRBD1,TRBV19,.,TGTGCCAGTAGTCTCTGGACAGGTGAAGTTTCACCCCTCCACTTT,CASSLWTGEVSPLHF
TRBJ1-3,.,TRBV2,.,TGTGCCAGCAGCCGCAAGGGGGCTGGAAACACCATATATTTT,CASSRKGAGNTIYF
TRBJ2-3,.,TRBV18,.,TGTGCCAGCTCACCCCAAGAGGGCTCTACAGATACGCAGTATTTT,CASSPQEGSTDTQYF
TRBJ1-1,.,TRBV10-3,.,TGTGCCATCAGTGTACAGGGAACTGAAGCTTTCTTT,CAISVQGTEAFF
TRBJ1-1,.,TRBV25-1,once,TGTGCCAGCAGGTCGCACGCTGAAGCTTTCTTT,CASRSHAEAFF
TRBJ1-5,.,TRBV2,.,TGTGCCAGCAGTGAATCGGTTCAGCCCCAGCATTTT,CASSESVQPQHF
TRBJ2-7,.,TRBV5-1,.,TGCGCCAGCAGCTTGGGACAGTCCCAGATCAAGCAGTACTTC,CASSLGQSQIKQYF
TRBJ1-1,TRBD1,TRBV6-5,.,TGTGCCAGCAGTTACTCAACCGGGACAGGTCCCCTTGGAGCTTTCTTT,CASSYSTGTGPLGAFF
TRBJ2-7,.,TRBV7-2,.,TGTGCCAGCAGCTTAGAGGCCACTTCCCCCTCCTACGAGCAGTACTTC,CASSLEATSPSYEQYF
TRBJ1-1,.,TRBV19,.,TGTGCCAGTAGTATGCTGGAAAGGAACACTGAAGCTTTCTTT,CASSMLERNTEAFF
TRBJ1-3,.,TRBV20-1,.,TGCAGTGCTAGAGCTGGAAACACCATATATTTT,CSARAGNTIYF
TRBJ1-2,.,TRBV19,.,TGTGCCAGTACCTCGTGGGACGGAGCTAACTATGGCTACACCTTC,CASTSWDGANYGYTF
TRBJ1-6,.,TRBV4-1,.,TGCGCCAGCCAAAGGCAGGGAGGGGCCTATAATTCACCCCTCCACTTT,CASQRQGGAYNSPLHF
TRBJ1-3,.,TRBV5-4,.,TGTGCCAGCAGCTTGGACCTCTCTGGAAACACCATATATTTT,CASSLDLSGNTIYF
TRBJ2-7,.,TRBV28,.,TGTGCCAGTTACGGCTCCTACGAGCAGTACTTC,CASYGSYEQYF
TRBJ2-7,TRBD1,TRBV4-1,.,TGCGCCAGCAGCCAGGGCAGGGGGATCTCCTACGAGCAGTACTTC,CASSQGRGISYEQYF
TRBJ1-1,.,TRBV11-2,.,TGTGCCAGCAGCTTAGGGGGAGGGGTGAACACTGAAGCTTTCTTT,CASSLGGGVNTEAFF
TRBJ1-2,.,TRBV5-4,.,TGTGCCAGCAGCTTCTCAGGGTCTCCTGGCTACACCTTC,CASSFSGSPGYTF
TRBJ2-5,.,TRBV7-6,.,TGTGCCAGCAGTCTCCCAAGGGGACCCCAGGAGACCCAGTACTTC,CASSLPRGPQETQYF
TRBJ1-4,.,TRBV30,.,TGTGCCTGGACCGCAACTAATGAAAAACTGTTTTTT,CAWTATNEKLFF
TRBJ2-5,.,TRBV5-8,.,TGTGCCAGCAGCTTGGAAGGCTGGGTGGGGGAGACCCAGTACTTC,CASSLEGWVGETQYF
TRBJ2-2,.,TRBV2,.,TGTGCCAGCAGTCAAGAAGGGTACACCGGGGAGCTGTTTTTT,CASSQEGYTGELFF
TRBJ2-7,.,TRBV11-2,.,TGTGCCAGCAGGCCGTCGAGGGGCGAGCAGTACTTC,CASRPSRGEQYF
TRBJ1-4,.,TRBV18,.,TGTGCCAGCTCACCCCTGATGAATGAAAAACTGTTTTTT,CASSPLMNEKLFF
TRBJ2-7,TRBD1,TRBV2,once,TGTGCCAGCAGGGATCCCGGGACAGGGGGCGAGCAGTACTTC,CASRDPGTGGEQYF
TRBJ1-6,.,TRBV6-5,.,TGTGCCAGCAGTTACTTACCAATAGGAAGGGTCTCACCCCTCCACTTT,CASSYLPIGRVSPLHF
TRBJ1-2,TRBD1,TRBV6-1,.,TGTGCCAGCAGTGAAGGAGGACAGGGATCGAACTATGGCTACACCTTC,CASSEGGQGSNYGYTF
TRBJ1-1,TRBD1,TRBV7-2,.,TGTGCCAGCACCAGGGGACAGTTGAACACTGAAGCTTTCTTT,CASTRGQLNTEAFF
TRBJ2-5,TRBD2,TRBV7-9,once,TGTGCCAGCAGCTCCGGACTAGCGGGATTAGAGACCCAGTACTTC,CASSSGLAGLETQYF
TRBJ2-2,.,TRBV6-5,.,TGTGCCAGCAGTCACAGGGTGGGCACCGGGGAGCTGTTTTTT,CASSHRVGTGELFF
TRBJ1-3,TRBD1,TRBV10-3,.,TGTGCCATCAGCTCCGGGACAGGGCCGTCGAACACCATATATTTT,CAISSGTGPSNTIYF
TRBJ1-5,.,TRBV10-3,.,TGTGCCATCAGTGACTCCCCGATGGAGCCCCAGCATTTT,CAISDSPMEPQHF
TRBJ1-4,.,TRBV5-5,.,TGTGCCAGCAGCCGGGACTTTAATGAAAAACTGTTTTTT,CASSRDFNEKLFF
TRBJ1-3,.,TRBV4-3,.,TGCGCCAGCAGCCAGGAAGTCACCTACTCTGGAAACACCATATATTTT,CASSQEVTYSGNTIYF
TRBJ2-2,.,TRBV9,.,TGTGCCAGCAGCATAACTCACACCGGGGAGCTGTTTTTT,CASSITHTGELFF
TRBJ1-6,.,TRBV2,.,TGTGCCAGCAGTGAAGCGCGAGGGGGGACTTCACCCCTCCACTTT,CASSEARGGTSPLHF
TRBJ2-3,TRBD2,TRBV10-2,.,TGCGCCAGCAGCCAGGGACCAGCGGGGGTCGGAGATACGCAGTATTTT,CASSQGPAGVGDTQYF